Listed below are T cell receptor beta chains from one sample, sequenced in a study of patients and donors after allogeneic stem cell transplantation. From the RT-PCR reads, TCRdb called clonotypes with MiXCR, one entry per CDR3 protein. The sample lists over 400,000 distinct CDR3 sequences; 15% to 20% were seen once. Sequences were obtained from blood, either unsorted or a sorted T cell fraction (not recorded which). The origin of the receptors is a human donor who was either an allogeneic HSCT recipient or a stem cell or donor lymphocyte infusion donor (not recorded which). It is not recorded whose cells these are; they may come from a transplant donor. The CDR3 runs from the conserved cysteine through the conserved F or W. A D gene is named only where the DNA matches it firmly. Expanded clones get a size class; other rows say once, few or many, or leave the size out.

v_call: TRBV5-5
cdr3_length: 14
d_call: NA
clone_size: NA
j_call: TRBJ1-4
cdr3_aa: CASSLGQINEKLFF
cdr3_nt: TGTGCCAGCAGCCTAGGACAGATAAATGAAAAACTGTTTTTT

v_call: TRBV12-3/TRBV12-4
cdr3_length: 17
d_call: NA
clone_size: NA
j_call: TRBJ2-5
cdr3_aa: CASRSTPGGGVGETQYF
cdr3_nt: TGTGCCAGCAGATCGACCCCCGGGGGCGGGGTCGGAGAGACCCAGTACTTC

v_call: TRBV29-1
cdr3_length: 14
d_call: NA
clone_size: NA
j_call: TRBJ2-3
cdr3_aa: CSVGQAHLTDTQYF
cdr3_nt: TGCAGCGTTGGGCAGGCTCACTTGACAGATACGCAGTATTTT

v_call: TRBV10-3
cdr3_length: 15
d_call: TRBD1
clone_size: NA
j_call: TRBJ1-1
cdr3_aa: CAISEGQGAATEAFF
cdr3_nt: TGTGCCATCAGTGAGGGACAGGGGGCTGCCACTGAAGCTTTCTTT

v_call: TRBV5-1
cdr3_length: 14
d_call: TRBD2
clone_size: few
j_call: TRBJ2-1
cdr3_aa: CASRGTSGSGEQFF
cdr3_nt: TGCGCCAGCCGCGGGACTAGCGGGAGTGGTGAGCAGTTCTTC

v_call: TRBV5-6
cdr3_length: 15
d_call: NA
clone_size: few
j_call: TRBJ1-1
cdr3_aa: CASSLVGMHDTEAFF
cdr3_nt: TGTGCCAGCAGCTTGGTCGGGATGCACGACACTGAAGCTTTCTTT

v_call: TRBV4-2
cdr3_length: 16
d_call: NA
clone_size: NA
j_call: TRBJ2-7
cdr3_aa: CASSQDRGALTYEQYF
cdr3_nt: TGTGCCAGCAGCCAAGATAGAGGAGCGCTAACCTACGAGCAGTACTTC

v_call: TRBV6-5
cdr3_length: 16
d_call: TRBD1
clone_size: few
j_call: TRBJ2-7
cdr3_aa: CASSYSNRGTLGEQYF
cdr3_nt: TGTGCCAGCAGTTACTCGAACAGGGGGACCTTGGGGGAGCAGTACTTC

v_call: TRBV2
cdr3_length: 11
d_call: NA
clone_size: few
j_call: TRBJ2-5
cdr3_aa: CASTQSETQYF
cdr3_nt: TGTGCCAGCACCCAGTCGGAGACCCAGTACTTC

v_call: TRBV6-2/TRBV6-3
cdr3_length: 13
d_call: NA
clone_size: NA
j_call: TRBJ1-2
cdr3_aa: CASSLNVRDGYTF
cdr3_nt: TGTGCCAGCAGCCTCAACGTACGCGATGGCTACACCTTC

v_call: TRBV11-2
cdr3_length: 15
d_call: NA
clone_size: NA
j_call: TRBJ2-1
cdr3_aa: CASSSTLVTYNEQFF
cdr3_nt: TGTGCCAGCAGCTCAACATTGGTGACCTACAATGAGCAGTTCTTC